This T cell receptor beta chain is from a study of cytomegalovirus exposure and HLA in healthy donors. Study overall: The 500 to 750 first-cohort repertoires and the 95 to 150 validation repertoires shared the same platform, a later analysis reported.

Study outcomes and limitations: Many donors shared some public TCRs, even though most TCR sequences were rare. The classifier reportedly diagnosed cytomegalovirus status with high specificity and sensitivity. Researchers catalogued some 160 TCR beta chains as cytomegalovirus-associated.

Generated by immunoSEQ multiplex PCR, the TCRdb table keeps only in-frame clones and is missing some. The sample yields 150,000 to 200,000 clones, around four fifths seen once. Germline-derived CDR1 and CDR2 are SEHNR and FQNEAQ (reference sequence). This CDR3 has 16 residues. V gave up 7 bases and J gave up 4 bases; unmatched junction bases: 14. Notes on this clone: Its cognate antigen is unknown.

The sample was PBMCs. The clonotype was recovered from a man younger than 35 in good health and CMV-seropositive. The chain recombines TRBV7-9 with TRBJ2-7; 9 bases align to TRBD2. CDR3 amino acids: CASTKGAGSGSYEQYF. As DNA, the CDR3 is TGTGCCAGCACTAAAGGGGCCGGTAGCGGGAGTTACGAGCAGTACTTC.